These 2 T cell receptor beta chains were all obtained from the same sample, sequenced in a study of blood T cell repertoires in COVID-19. This table comes from immunoSEQ multiplex PCR, and its TCRdb copy is limited to in-frame clones, with some not included. The data contain about 250,000 clones, approximately 90% of them singletons. The material sequenced was PBMCs or T cells enriched from blood (not recorded which). The receptors were sampled from a young woman with acute COVID-19.

The gene calls are TRBV6-5 and TRBJ2-7; D may be TRBD1 (6 bases). From germline, CDR1 is MNHEY and CDR2 SVGAGI. V lost 5 bases, J lost 4 bases, and 15 bases lay in between. This CDR3 has 14 residues. In DNA form, the CDR3 reads TGTGCCAGCAGTCTATCAGGGGAGTGGTACGAGCAGTACTTC. It is translated as CASSLSGEWYEQYF.

The V call is TRBV19, the J call TRBJ1-1; tentatively, D is TRBD1 (6 bases). The CDR3 is 17 residues long. The germline V gene has CDR1 LNHDA and CDR2 SQIVND (reference sequence). Trimming pared 3 bases from V and 4 bases from J, leaving 21 bases between. The CDR3, as DNA: TGTGCCAGTAGTATTGGGATTTTCACAGGGTCCCTCACTGAAGCTTTCTTT. This encodes CASSIGIFTGSLTEAFF.